This T cell receptor (beta chain) was sequenced in a study of blood T cell repertoires in COVID-19. Study at large: Samples of COVID-19 (acute and convalescent) were obtained from the United States, Italy and Spain. PBMCs, B-cell-depleted T cells, or T cells provided the cDNA or gDNA that made up the material.

The authors' processing: Estimation of nucleated cell counts was performed using reference gene primer amplification. Repertoires were generated with immunoSEQ multiplex PCR, while TCRdb's copy carries only in-frame clones and drops some. V and J calls and clone size come straight from that table; D and trimming were deduced from the DNA. The sample records about 190,000 clones, just under 80% being singletons. The CDR3 extends over 15 amino acids. CDR1 is LNHDA, CDR2 SQIVND, per germline (reference sequence). V gave up 1 base and J gave up 8 bases, with 17 bases separating them. This receptor was obtained from a woman aged 80 or over with active or convalescent COVID-19. Material: peripheral blood. The chain links TRBV19 to TRBJ1-2, with D perhaps TRBD1 (5 bases). CDR3 amino acids: CASSIGRDSPKGYTF. In DNA form, the CDR3 reads TGTGCCAGTAGTATAGGTCGGGACTCGCCGAAGGGCTACACCTTC.